These 7 T cell receptor beta chains originate from one sample sequenced in a study of memory CD4+ T cells and cytomegalovirus serostatus. Single viable CD3+CD4+CD8-CD45RO+ cells were sorted as the memory CD4+ T cells. Clones were read by immunoSEQ multiplex PCR, and TCRdb kept only the in-frame ones, dropping some. The repertoire holds over 45,000 clones, with roughly 87% as singletons. What was sequenced was memory CD4+ T cells from blood. The receptor source for this set is an adult in good health and CMV-seronegative.

V usage is TRBV28 and J usage is TRBJ2-1; D gene ambiguous. The V end lost 8 bases, the J end lost 2 bases, and 10 bases lay between the germline ends. Germline V gene lookup returns CDR1 MDHEN and CDR2 SYDVKM. The CDR3 is made up of 13 amino acids. CDR3 nucleotides: TGTGCCAGCGCGACGGAAACCTACAATGAGCAGTTCTTC. Translation: CASATETYNEQFF.

This rearrangement joins TRBV7-2 to TRBJ1-2; 8 bases fit TRBD1. CDR3 size: 15 residues. Germline CDR1 reads SGHTA; CDR2 reads FQGNSA. The ends lost 5 bases at V and 6 bases at J; junction bases unmatched: 11. The CDR3 coding sequence is TGTGCCAGCAGCACCCCGGGACAGGATGGGAATGGCTACACCTTC. This translates into CASSTPGQDGNGYTF.

The chain carries TRBV19 and TRBJ1-5; the D gene is possibly TRBD1 (6 bases). CDR1 is LNHDA, CDR2 SQIVND, per germline (reference sequence). V lost 6 bases and J lost 4, with 13 bases in between. The CDR3 spans 14 residues. CDR3 sequence: CASSGQPDNQPQHF. The CDR3 DNA reads as TGTGCCAGTAGCGGACAGCCCGATAATCAGCCCCAGCATTTT. The full variable domain, its missing parts supplied by reference TRBV19 and TRBJ1-5, is DGGITQSPKYLFRKEGQNVTLSCEQNLNHDAMYWYRQDPGQGLRLIYYSQIVNDFQKGDIAEGYSVSREKKESFPLTVTSAQKNPTAFYLCASSGQPDNQPQHFGDGTRLSIL.

This chain uses TRBV7-3 with TRBJ2-7, with D unclear. CDR3 length: 13 amino acids. Trimming pared 1 base from V and 3 bases from J, leaving 7 bases between. CDR1 and CDR2 (germline): SGHTA, FQGTGA. DNA for the CDR3: TGTGCCAGCAGCTTAATGGCCAGCTACGAGCAGTACTTC. Protein: CASSLMASYEQYF.

The V gene is TRBV28, the J gene TRBJ2-6; D may be TRBD1 (6 bases). V dropped 3 bases and J dropped 0 bases, with 18 bases sitting between them. This CDR3 region has 19 residues. Looked up from germline, CDR1 is MDHEN and CDR2 is SYDVKM. Here the CDR3 reads CASSFQDSEYHSGANVLTF. The DNA for the CDR3 is TGTGCCAGCAGTTTTCAGGACAGCGAGTACCACTCTGGGGCCAACGTCCTGACTTTC.

The genes are TRBV18 and TRBJ2-3; D call uncertain. Germline V gene sequence: CDR1 KGHSH, CDR2 LQKENI. V shed 2 bases and J shed 8 bases, with 8 bases lying between them. The CDR3 runs to 12 residues. CDR3: CASSPSMGTQYF. The CDR3 DNA reads as TGTGCCAGCTCACCAAGTATGGGTACGCAGTATTTT.

V and J are TRBV18 and TRBJ2-7; D not certain. V dropped 3 bases and J dropped 5 bases, with 14 bases sitting between them. CDR1 KGHSH and CDR2 LQKENI come from the germline V gene. There are 14 residues in the CDR3. CDR3 region: CASSPSSRADEQYF. Written as DNA, the CDR3 is TGTGCCAGCTCACCGTCCAGTAGGGCGGACGAGCAGTACTTC. The full variable domain, in which reference TRBV18 and TRBJ2-7 provide the parts outside the CDR3, is NAGVMQNPRHLVRRRGQEARLRCSPMKGHSHVYWYRQLPEEGLKFMVYLQKENIIDESGMPKERFSAEFPKEGPSILRIQQVVRGDSAAYFCASSPSSRADEQYFGPGTRLTVT.